The rows below give T cell receptor beta chains drawn from one sample of a study of radiotherapy plus CTLA-4 blockade in lung cancer. Data came from immunoSEQ multiplex PCR; TCRdb stores just in-frame clones and leaves some out. This repertoire shows 50,000 to 65,000 clones, 70% to 85% found once; its top ten account for 3.5% to 4.5%. The source was peripheral blood, collected from a patient treated with radiotherapy plus ipilimumab. The origin of the receptors is a human donor with non-small cell lung cancer who had a partial response to radiotherapy plus ipilimumab. Each CDR3 is given with its conserved first and last residue. The D gene is left open where the match is weak. Size tells how often a clone was seen (once, few, many) or the class of an expanded clone, and some rows leave it out.

j_gene: TRBJ2-7
abundance: NA
v_gene: TRBV6-6
d_gene: TRBD1
CDR3aa: CASSYRQGGTYEQYF
CDR3nt: TGTGCCAGCAGTTATAGACAGGGGGGGACCTACGAGCAGTACTTC

j_gene: TRBJ2-7
abundance: NA
v_gene: TRBV25-1
d_gene: TRBD1
CDR3aa: CASRGQGRSYEQYF
CDR3nt: TGTGCCAGCCGGGGACAGGGGAGGTCCTACGAGCAGTACTTC

j_gene: TRBJ2-5
abundance: NA
v_gene: TRBV11-2
d_gene: NA
CDR3aa: CASTTGGTQYF
CDR3nt: TGTGCCAGCACCACCGGTGGGACCCAGTACTTC

j_gene: TRBJ2-7
abundance: NA
v_gene: TRBV7-9
d_gene: NA
CDR3aa: CASSFGLGGGEQYF
CDR3nt: TGTGCCAGCAGCTTCGGACTTGGGGGAGGCGAGCAGTACTTC

j_gene: TRBJ1-2
abundance: few
v_gene: TRBV7-2
d_gene: TRBD1
CDR3aa: CASGQAGVYGYTF
CDR3nt: TGTGCCAGCGGACAGGCTGGGGTCTATGGCTACACCTTC

j_gene: TRBJ1-5
abundance: NA
v_gene: TRBV2
d_gene: TRBD1
CDR3aa: CASSPGQEYSNQPQHF
CDR3nt: TGTGCCAGCAGTCCCGGACAGGAGTATAGCAATCAGCCCCAGCATTTT

j_gene: TRBJ1-4
abundance: few
v_gene: TRBV4-3
d_gene: NA
CDR3aa: CASSQDGGKLFF
CDR3nt: TGCGCCAGCAGCCAAGATGGGGGGAAACTGTTTTTT

j_gene: TRBJ1-5
abundance: few
v_gene: TRBV19
d_gene: TRBD1
CDR3aa: CATQGAGYSNQPQHF
CDR3nt: TGTGCCACCCAGGGGGCCGGGTATAGCAATCAGCCCCAGCATTTT

j_gene: TRBJ2-3
abundance: NA
v_gene: TRBV7-9
d_gene: NA
CDR3aa: CASSGKPGGPQDTQYF
CDR3nt: TGTGCCAGCAGCGGAAAGCCCGGGGGGCCACAAGATACGCAGTATTTT

j_gene: TRBJ1-5
abundance: few
v_gene: TRBV27
d_gene: TRBD1
CDR3aa: CASSATGTVNGPQHF
CDR3nt: TGTGCCAGCAGTGCCACCGGGACAGTCAATGGGCCCCAGCATTTT

j_gene: TRBJ2-5
abundance: NA
v_gene: TRBV4-3
d_gene: NA
CDR3aa: CASSQDRWRVETQYF
CDR3nt: TGCGCCAGCAGCCAAGATCGGTGGAGGGTTGAGACCCAGTACTTC

j_gene: TRBJ1-1
abundance: NA
v_gene: TRBV7-9
d_gene: NA
CDR3aa: CASSQGHTEAFF
CDR3nt: TGTGCCAGCAGCCAGGGCCACACTGAAGCTTTCTTT

j_gene: TRBJ2-2
abundance: NA
v_gene: TRBV18
d_gene: TRBD1
CDR3aa: CASSPPGTGDTGELFF
CDR3nt: TGTGCCAGCTCACCACCGGGCACAGGGGACACCGGGGAGCTGTTTTTT

j_gene: TRBJ1-4
abundance: NA
v_gene: TRBV19
d_gene: NA
CDR3aa: CASSMSFTNEKLFF
CDR3nt: TGTGCCAGTAGTATGAGTTTTACTAATGAAAAACTGTTTTTT

j_gene: TRBJ2-7
abundance: few
v_gene: TRBV14
d_gene: TRBD2
CDR3aa: CASSRSSGGDYEQYF
CDR3nt: TGTGCCAGCAGCCGATCTAGCGGGGGGGACTACGAGCAGTACTTC

j_gene: TRBJ2-7
abundance: NA
v_gene: TRBV7-9
d_gene: NA
CDR3aa: CASSFLTGPYEQYF
CDR3nt: TGTGCCAGCAGCTTCCTGACAGGTCCCTACGAGCAGTACTTC

j_gene: TRBJ2-7
abundance: NA
v_gene: TRBV18
d_gene: TRBD1
CDR3aa: CASSPTGGRDEQYF
CDR3nt: TGTGCCAGCTCACCGACAGGGGGCAGGGACGAGCAGTACTTC

j_gene: TRBJ2-7
abundance: NA
v_gene: TRBV18
d_gene: NA
CDR3aa: CASSPSDTGIEQYF
CDR3nt: TGTGCCAGCTCACCCTCCGACACAGGGATCGAGCAGTACTTC

j_gene: TRBJ2-7
abundance: NA
v_gene: TRBV5-1
d_gene: TRBD1
CDR3aa: CASRSGTGGIRSYEQYF
CDR3nt: TGCGCCAGCAGGTCCGGGACAGGGGGTATAAGGTCCTACGAGCAGTACTTC

j_gene: TRBJ1-6
abundance: NA
v_gene: TRBV19
d_gene: TRBD1
CDR3aa: CASSTEQGGRSPLHF
CDR3nt: TGTGCCAGTAGTACAGAACAGGGGGGGAGGTCACCCCTCCACTTT

j_gene: TRBJ2-1
abundance: NA
v_gene: TRBV29-1
d_gene: TRBD1
CDR3aa: CSVDRTGWEVNEQFF
CDR3nt: TGCAGCGTTGACCGGACAGGGTGGGAGGTCAATGAGCAGTTCTTC

j_gene: TRBJ1-5
abundance: NA
v_gene: TRBV9
d_gene: NA
CDR3aa: CASSEDGHRRDQPQHF
CDR3nt: TGTGCCAGCAGCGAAGATGGTCACAGGAGGGATCAGCCCCAGCATTTT

j_gene: TRBJ1-1
abundance: few
v_gene: TRBV19
d_gene: TRBD1
CDR3aa: CASSTFPGGTEAFF
CDR3nt: TGTGCCAGTAGTACATTTCCAGGGGGCACTGAAGCTTTCTTT

j_gene: TRBJ2-1
abundance: NA
v_gene: TRBV6-6
d_gene: NA
CDR3aa: CASATGGSHNEQFF
CDR3nt: TGTGCCAGCGCTACTGGGGGGTCCCACAATGAGCAGTTCTTC

j_gene: TRBJ1-6
abundance: once
v_gene: TRBV19
d_gene: TRBD1
CDR3aa: CASSIPGQGNNSPLHF
CDR3nt: TGTGCCAGTAGTATACCCGGACAGGGCAACAATTCACCCCTCCACTTT

j_gene: TRBJ2-3
abundance: NA
v_gene: TRBV6-1
d_gene: NA
CDR3aa: CASRDRGTPAQYF
CDR3nt: TGTGCCAGCAGGGATAGGGGGACACCGGCGCAGTATTTT

j_gene: TRBJ2-1
abundance: NA
v_gene: TRBV7-3
d_gene: TRBD2
CDR3aa: CASSLIVAGGNEQFF
CDR3nt: TGTGCCAGCAGCTTAATTGTAGCGGGGGGCAATGAGCAGTTCTTC

j_gene: TRBJ2-3
abundance: once
v_gene: TRBV21-1
d_gene: NA
CDR3aa: CASSKQSLQGPDTQYF
CDR3nt: TGTGCCAGCAGCAAACAAAGTTTACAGGGACCAGATACGCAGTATTTT

j_gene: TRBJ2-5
abundance: NA
v_gene: TRBV10-3
d_gene: TRBD2
CDR3aa: CAISSLAGAQETQYF
CDR3nt: TGTGCCATTTCATCCCTAGCGGGGGCCCAAGAGACCCAGTACTTC

j_gene: TRBJ2-7
abundance: NA
v_gene: TRBV29-1
d_gene: TRBD1
CDR3aa: CSATSGTGNYEQYF
CDR3nt: TGCAGCGCAACTTCCGGGACAGGGAACTACGAGCAGTACTTC

j_gene: TRBJ2-7
abundance: NA
v_gene: TRBV5-1
d_gene: NA
CDR3aa: CASSLGPGLSYEQYF
CDR3nt: TGCGCCAGCAGCTTGGGCCCAGGGCTCTCCTACGAGCAGTACTTC

j_gene: TRBJ1-2
abundance: few
v_gene: TRBV6-5
d_gene: NA
CDR3aa: CASSYRGYGYTF
CDR3nt: TGTGCCAGCAGTTACCGGGGGTATGGCTACACCTTC

j_gene: TRBJ1-2
abundance: few
v_gene: TRBV2
d_gene: TRBD1
CDR3aa: CASSEYETGSGGYTF
CDR3nt: TGTGCCAGCAGTGAATATGAGACAGGGAGTGGTGGCTACACCTTC

j_gene: TRBJ2-3
abundance: NA
v_gene: TRBV9
d_gene: TRBD1
CDR3aa: CASSVGGGLDTQYF
CDR3nt: TGTGCCAGCAGCGTAGGAGGGGGCTTAGATACGCAGTATTTT

j_gene: TRBJ2-1
abundance: NA
v_gene: TRBV5-1
d_gene: TRBD2
CDR3aa: CASRGGLAENNEQFF
CDR3nt: TGCGCCAGCAGGGGGGGACTAGCGGAAAACAATGAGCAGTTCTTC

j_gene: TRBJ1-4
abundance: NA
v_gene: TRBV19
d_gene: TRBD1
CDR3aa: CASSRQGNEKLFF
CDR3nt: TGTGCCAGTAGTAGACAGGGTAATGAAAAACTGTTTTTT

j_gene: TRBJ2-7
abundance: NA
v_gene: TRBV7-8
d_gene: TRBD1
CDR3aa: CASSTGTGGPYEQYF
CDR3nt: TGTGCCAGCAGCACCGGGACAGGGGGGCCCTACGAGCAGTACTTC

j_gene: TRBJ1-4
abundance: few
v_gene: TRBV29-1
d_gene: NA
CDR3aa: CSVGELREKLFF
CDR3nt: TGCAGCGTTGGAGAACTTCGGGAAAAACTGTTTTTT

j_gene: TRBJ2-3
abundance: NA
v_gene: TRBV7-3
d_gene: TRBD1
CDR3aa: CASSPRDRGYDTQYF
CDR3nt: TGTGCCAGCAGCCCCCGGGACAGGGGATACGATACGCAGTATTTT

j_gene: TRBJ1-2
abundance: NA
v_gene: TRBV5-1
d_gene: TRBD1
CDR3aa: CASSSSGQGVSGYTF
CDR3nt: TGCGCCAGCAGCTCCTCGGGACAGGGGGTGAGTGGCTACACCTTC

j_gene: TRBJ2-2
abundance: NA
v_gene: TRBV7-9
d_gene: NA
CDR3aa: CASSFLRESGELFF
CDR3nt: TGTGCCAGCAGCTTCCTTCGGGAGTCCGGGGAGCTGTTTTTT

j_gene: TRBJ1-6
abundance: NA
v_gene: TRBV7-9
d_gene: TRBD1
CDR3aa: CASSLDDRGSPLHF
CDR3nt: TGTGCCAGCAGCTTAGACGACAGGGGGTCCCCCCTCCACTTT

j_gene: TRBJ2-5
abundance: NA
v_gene: TRBV9
d_gene: TRBD2
CDR3aa: CASSVDSGGGSQETQYF
CDR3nt: TGTGCCAGCAGCGTAGACTCGGGCGGGGGGTCCCAAGAGACCCAGTACTTC

j_gene: TRBJ1-6
abundance: few
v_gene: TRBV11-1
d_gene: NA
CDR3aa: CASSPDRSYNSPLHF
CDR3nt: TGTGCCAGCAGCCCTGACAGGAGCTATAATTCACCCCTCCACTTT

j_gene: TRBJ1-1
abundance: once
v_gene: TRBV6-1
d_gene: NA
CDR3aa: CASSGPGQKGNTEAFF
CDR3nt: TGTGCCAGCAGTGGCCCCGGACAGAAGGGGAACACTGAAGCTTTCTTT

j_gene: TRBJ1-5
abundance: NA
v_gene: TRBV6-5
d_gene: TRBD1
CDR3aa: CASEGQGALQPQHF
CDR3nt: TGTGCCAGCGAGGGACAGGGGGCTCTTCAGCCCCAGCATTTT

j_gene: TRBJ2-1
abundance: NA
v_gene: TRBV7-9
d_gene: NA
CDR3aa: CASRIGALEQFF
CDR3nt: TGTGCCAGCAGGATTGGGGCACTTGAGCAGTTCTTC

j_gene: TRBJ1-1
abundance: NA
v_gene: TRBV27
d_gene: NA
CDR3aa: CASSLSRPLNTEAFF
CDR3nt: TGTGCCAGCAGTTTAAGCCGTCCCCTGAACACTGAAGCTTTCTTT

j_gene: TRBJ2-3
abundance: few
v_gene: TRBV10-2
d_gene: NA
CDR3aa: CASTQATDTQYF
CDR3nt: TGCGCCAGCACGCAGGCCACAGATACGCAGTATTTT

j_gene: TRBJ2-1
abundance: NA
v_gene: TRBV27
d_gene: NA
CDR3aa: CASSLIPDGQYNEQFF
CDR3nt: TGTGCCAGCAGTTTAATCCCCGACGGACAGTACAATGAGCAGTTCTTC